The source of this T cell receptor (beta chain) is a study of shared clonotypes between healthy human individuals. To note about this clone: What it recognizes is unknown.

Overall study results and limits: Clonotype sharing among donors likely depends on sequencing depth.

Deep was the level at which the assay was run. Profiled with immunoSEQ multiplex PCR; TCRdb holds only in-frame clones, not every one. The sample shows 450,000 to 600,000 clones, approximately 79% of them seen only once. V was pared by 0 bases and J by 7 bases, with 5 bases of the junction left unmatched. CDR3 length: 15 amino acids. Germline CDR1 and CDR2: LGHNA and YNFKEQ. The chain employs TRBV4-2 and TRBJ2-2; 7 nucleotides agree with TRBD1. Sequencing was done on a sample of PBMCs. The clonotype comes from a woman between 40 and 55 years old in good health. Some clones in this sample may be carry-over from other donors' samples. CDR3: CASSQDRGLDGELFF. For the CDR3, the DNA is TGTGCCAGCAGCCAAGATAGGGGGCTTGACGGGGAGCTGTTTTTT.